One sample yielded the 13 T cell receptor beta chains listed below, sequenced in a study of shared clonotypes between healthy human individuals. TCRdb keeps only in-frame clones here, not all; method: immunoSEQ multiplex PCR. The sample contains 550,000 to 800,000 clones, around 90% of which appear only once. Sequences were obtained from memory CD8+ T cells from PBMCs. Subset of the sample: CD45RO+ cells pooled with CCR7-negative TemRA cells. These receptors originate from a young man in good health. Some clones in this sample may be carry-over from other donors' samples.

The V gene is TRBV27, the J gene TRBJ1-2; TRBD1 might be the D (5 bases). The CDR3 covers 13 residues. V was cut by 4 bases and J by 6 bases, with 12 bases left in between. CDR1 MNHEY and CDR2 SMNVEV come from the germline V gene (reference sequence). CDR3 sequence: CASSSGTSHGYTF. In DNA form, the CDR3 reads TGTGCCAGCAGTTCAGGGACCTCCCATGGCTACACCTTC.

The chain employs TRBV29-1 and TRBJ2-3, with 12 bases aligning to TRBD1. This CDR3 contains 15 residues. Germline values: CDR1 SQVTM, CDR2 ANQGSEA. J lost 8 bases, V lost 4 bases, and 10 bases had no gene match. Written as DNA, the CDR3 is TGCAGCGTTGGACCAGGGACAGGGGGCTCGAGTACGCAGTATTTT. As protein: CSVGPGTGGSSTQYF.

V and J are TRBV5-4 and TRBJ2-7; 7 nucleotides line up with TRBD1. The CDR3 runs 13 residues. The J segment lost 3 bases and the V segment lost 4 bases, leaving 4 bases of the junction unmatched. Germline CDR1 reads SGHNT; CDR2 reads YYREEE (reference sequence). In DNA form, the CDR3 reads TGTGCCAGCAGCCCTGGGACAGTCTACGAGCAGTACTTC. Its protein product is CASSPGTVYEQYF. Supplemented by reference TRBV5-4 and TRBJ2-7, the full variable domain reads ETGVTQSPTHLIKTRGQQVTLRCSSQSGHNTVSWYQQALGQGPQFIFQYYREEENGRGNFPPRFSGLQFPNYSSELNVNALELDDSALYLCASSPGTVYEQYFGPGTRLTVT.

This clone was found once. The chain employs TRBV28 and TRBJ1-5; 9 bases align to TRBD1. The CDR3 spans 14 residues. Germline loops: CDR1 MDHEN, CDR2 SYDVKM. The V segment lost 5 bases and the J segment 6 bases; nucleotides outside the gene matches: 5. CDR3 residues: CASSLGTGSQPQHF. CDR3 bases: TGTGCCAGCAGTCTAGGGACAGGGAGTCAGCCCCAGCATTTT. Variable domain in full (rest from reference TRBV28 and TRBJ1-5): DVKVTQSSRYLVKRTGEKVFLECVQDMDHENMFWYRQDPGLGLRLIYFSYDVKMKEKGDIPEGYSVSREKKERFSLILESASTNQTSMYLCASSLGTGSQPQHFGDGTRLSIL.

J is TRBJ1-2 and V is TRBV29-1, with TRBD1 matching 10 bases. This CDR3 spans 16 amino acids. Germline CDR1 and CDR2: SQVTM and ANQGSEA. Unmatched junction bases numbered 14, after V lost 6 bases and J lost 4 bases. The CDR3 DNA follows: TGCAGCGTCCCTCGGGGGGACAGGGGCCTAATCTATGGCTACACCTTC. It codes for CSVPRGDRGLIYGYTF.

The chain has TRBV5-1 and TRBJ2-7; 9 bases fit TRBD1. This CDR3 region has 18 residues. Germline values: CDR1 SGHRS, CDR2 YFSETQ. The V gene end was trimmed by 3 bases and the J gene end by 2 bases; junction bases not matched to a gene: 15. The CDR3 sequence: CASSSLSLQDRGPYEQYF. Here the CDR3 DNA reads TGCGCCAGCAGCTCTCTTAGTTTACAGGACAGGGGACCCTACGAGCAGTACTTC.

The chain uses TRBV4-1 and TRBJ2-7; TRBD2 might be the D (5 bases). CDR1 and CDR2 (germline): MGHRA, YSYEKL. The CDR3 has 14 residues. V lost 3 bases and J 4 bases, leaving 13 bases between the germline ends. CDR3 coding DNA: TGCGCCAGCAGCCATGACGTGGAGGAATACGAGCAGTACTTC. Translated, it gives CASSHDVEEYEQYF.

This chain links TRBV7-3 with TRBJ2-7; the D is unclear. The V end lost 1 base, the J end lost 0 bases, and 13 bases lay between the germline ends. Germline assignment: CDR1 SGHTA and CDR2 FQGTGA. The CDR3 is made up of 16 amino acids. CDR3 DNA sequence: TGTGCCAGCAGCTTAAGTGCGGCCGACTCCTCCTACGAGCAGTACTTC. Its translation is CASSLSAADSSYEQYF.

The genes are TRBV27 and TRBJ2-3; no clear D gene. Deletions cut 5 bases from V and 7 bases from J, with 13 bases between. The CDR3 sequence is 13 residues long. Germline assignment: CDR1 MNHEY and CDR2 SMNVEV (reference sequence). CDR3 nucleotides: TGTGCCAGCAGTGCCCTCCAGGCTAATACGCAGTATTTT. Translation gives CASSALQANTQYF.

This rearrangement joins TRBV27 to TRBJ2-5; either TRBD1 or TRBD2 may fit D (5 bases each). The germline V and J ends were trimmed by 5 bases and 5 bases, with 18 bases remaining between them. The CDR3 runs to 15 residues. Germline V gene data show CDR1 as MNHEY and CDR2 as SMNVEV (reference sequence). CDR3 sequence reads: CASSQDGTEYETQYF. CDR3 in DNA: TGTGCCAGCAGTCAAGACGGGACGGAGTACGAGACCCAGTACTTC.

The chain carries TRBV27 and TRBJ2-1; maybe TRBD2 (6 bases). This CDR3 comprises 13 residues. V was shortened by 2 bases and J by 9 bases, with 11 bases between the two germline ends. Germline CDR1 and CDR2: MNHEY and SMNVEV (reference sequence). The CDR3 protein is CASSLAGRLEQFF. CDR3 nucleotide sequence: TGTGCCAGCAGTTTAGCGGGGCGGCTTGAGCAGTTCTTC.

The table lists this clone with a count of one. The rearrangement joins TRBV5-6 to TRBJ2-5, with 11 nucleotides matching TRBD2. Germline V gene lookup returns CDR1 SGHDT and CDR2 YYEEEE. Unmatched junction bases numbered 0, after V lost 4 bases and J lost 4 bases. The CDR3 sequence is 13 residues long. This chain's CDR3 is CASSGLAGETQYF. The CDR3 DNA reads TGTGCCAGCAGCGGACTAGCGGGAGAGACCCAGTACTTC.

This rearrangement joins TRBV5-4 to TRBJ1-2; 8 bases align to TRBD1. Germline V gives CDR1 SGHNT, CDR2 YYREEE (reference sequence). Trimming removed 4 bases from V and 4 bases from J; junction bases left unmatched: 6. CDR3 length equals 14 residues. CDR3 sequence (DNA): TGTGCCAGCAGCCCGGGACAGGCCAGCTATGGCTACACCTTC. The encoded protein is CASSPGQASYGYTF. Supplemented by reference TRBV5-4 and TRBJ1-2, the full variable domain reads ETGVTQSPTHLIKTRGQQVTLRCSSQSGHNTVSWYQQALGQGPQFIFQYYREEENGRGNFPPRFSGLQFPNYSSELNVNALELDDSALYLCASSPGQASYGYTFGSGTRLTVV.